Listed here is a single T cell receptor beta chain. The data originate from a study of blood T cell repertoires in COVID-19. Study context: Collection of acute and convalescent COVID-19 samples took place in the United States, Italy and Spain. PBMCs, B-cell-depleted T cells, or T cells were the source of the cDNA or gDNA that made up the material.

V lost 2 bases and J 10 bases, leaving 13 bases between the germline ends. Germline V gene lookup returns CDR1 SGDLS and CDR2 YYNGEE. This CDR3 has 13 amino acids. Individuals aged roughly 18 to 90 years were recruited from about two dozen US areas. Per the study methods: Scientists estimated how many nucleated cells there were by amplifying reference gene primers. This table comes from immunoSEQ multiplex PCR, and its TCRdb copy is limited to in-frame clones, with some not included. V, J and clone size derive from that table, while D and trimming were established from the DNA sequence. The sample has around 230,000 clones; approximately 89% are singletons.

The origin of this receptor is a woman aged 40 to 50 with acute COVID-19. The sequenced material came from PBMCs or T cells enriched from blood (not recorded which). The V and J genes are TRBV9 and TRBJ2-1, with D maybe TRBD1 (5 bases). The CDR3: CASSVGRNREQFF. The CDR3 DNA reads TGTGCCAGCAGCGTCGGCCGGAACAGGGAGCAGTTCTTC.